The 20 T cell receptor beta chains below were found in one sample sequenced in a study of T cells in Graves' hyperthyroidism and ophthalmopathy. Regions amplified from RNA transcripts were the TCR beta CDR3 regions. TCR CDR3 regions were first amplified by RT-PCR with HTBI primers. From the multiplex PCR reads, TCRdb called clonotypes with MiXCR, one entry per CDR3 protein. The top ten hold under 25% of the sample, which has about 350,000 distinct CDR3 sequences, approximately 14% seen once. Input material: blood. These receptors were collected from a woman aged 60-70 years with Graves' ophthalmopathy.

This clonotype has at least ten counts. The chain is built from TRBV20-1 and TRBJ1-1, with 7 bases identical to TRBD1. The CDR3 covers 11 residues. Losses at the gene ends were 7 bases for V and 7 bases for J; bases not matched to a gene: 6. The germline V gene has CDR1 DFQATT and CDR2 SNEGSKA (reference sequence). The CDR3 protein is CSGRQGFEAFF. For the CDR3, the DNA is TGCAGTGGGAGACAGGGTTTTGAAGCTTTCTTT.

For this clonotype: A read error may be the cause here, since a much bigger clone is one base away. The CDR3 end shows no conserved phenylalanine or tryptophan, and so a read error is likely. This sequence joins TRBV18 and TRBJ2-7, with D possibly being TRBD1 (5 bases). The CDR3 covers 14 residues. CDR1 is KGHSH, CDR2 LQKENI, per germline. V was shortened by 3 bases and J by 3 bases, with 12 bases between the two germline ends. The CDR3 sequence is CASSPLQGDYEQYL. Written as DNA, the CDR3 is TGTGCCAGCTCACCGCTTCAGGGCGACTACGAGCAGTACCTC.

This clonotype was observed a handful of times. V is TRBV10-3 and J is TRBJ2-7, with D unresolved. From germline, CDR1 is ENHRY and CDR2 SYGVKD. Deletions cut 0 bases from V and 4 bases from J, with 13 bases between. The CDR3 spans 15 residues. The CDR3, as DNA: TGTGCCATCAGTGAGTCCCGAGCCTCCCCTTACGAGCAGTACTTC. Protein: CAISESRASPYEQYF.

The chain joins TRBV5-8 to TRBJ2-7; TRBD1 agrees at 8 bases. Germline lookup yields CDR1 SGHTS and CDR2 YDEGEE. The V and J ends lost 5 bases and 7 bases, in that order; junction bases with no gene match: 8. The CDR3 runs 13 residues. CDR3 in amino acids: CASRRTGLREQYF. CDR3 sequence (DNA): TGTGCCAGCAGGCGGACAGGGTTGAGGGAGCAGTACTTC.

This clonotype came up many times. The V and J genes are TRBV6-1 and TRBJ2-7; D may be TRBD1 or TRBD2 (6 bases each). CDR1 is MNHNS, CDR2 SASEGT, per germline. Trimming took off 10 bases at V and 4 bases at J, with 20 bases between the two ends. The CDR3 is made up of 14 amino acids. The CDR3 loop reads CATDEGGGVYEQYF. In DNA, the CDR3 is TGTGCCACGGACGAGGGGGGCGGTGTATACGAGCAGTACTTC.

This clonotype was recorded many times. The rearrangement joins TRBV2 to TRBJ2-1; 14 nucleotides align to TRBD2. J lost 12 bases, V lost 6 bases, and 10 bases had no gene match. This CDR3 is 15 amino acids long. Germline CDR1 and CDR2: SNHLY and FYNNEI. This chain's CDR3 is CASRLGTSGGHGQFF. CDR3 DNA sequence: TGTGCCAGCAGGCTCGGGACTAGCGGGGGACACGGGCAGTTCTTC.

The rearrangement links TRBV29-1 to TRBJ2-7, with 10 bases that match TRBD1. V lost 5 bases and J lost 3; bases outside the gene matches: 4. Germline CDR1 is SQVTM and CDR2 is ANQGSEA. CDR3 length: 13 residues. CDR3 sequence reads: CSVTGTGDYEQYF. The CDR3 coding sequence is TGCAGCGTTACCGGGACAGGGGACTACGAGCAGTACTTC.

The chain uses TRBV20-1 and TRBJ1-6, with D unclear. Germline V gives CDR1 DFQATT, CDR2 SNEGSKA (reference sequence). The CDR3 sequence is 13 residues long. Between the trimmed V and J ends, which lost 2 bases and 4 bases, there was a span of 6 bases. The DNA for the CDR3 is TGCAGTGCTAGACACGAGTATAATTCACCCCTCCACTTT. This gives the protein CSARHEYNSPLHF.

Only a few counts were recorded for this clonotype. The chain joins TRBV7-2 to TRBJ2-3; 14 bases fit TRBD2. With 1 base clipped from V and 2 bases from J, the junction kept 11 bases outside the gene matches. Germline V CDR1 and CDR2: SGHTA, FQGNSA. CDR3 length: 20 amino acids. CDR3 sequence (DNA): TGTGCCAGCAGCTTAGGGATTGGGACTAGCGGGAGTTCGTTCACAGATACGCAGTATTTT. This translates into CASSLGIGTSGSSFTDTQYF.

Ten or more counts support this clonotype. The chain employs TRBV18 and TRBJ2-1; D is unclear. CDR1 and CDR2 from the germline V gene are KGHSH and LQKENI. This CDR3 has 11 amino acids. The V and J ends lost 6 bases and 8 bases respectively, with 8 bases between them. The CDR3 bases are TGTGCCAGCTCCCCAAACTATGAGCAGTTCTTC. This gives the protein CASSPNYEQFF.

This clonotype was counted a single time. The J gene is TRBJ1-1, the V gene TRBV28; a weak D match, TRBD1 (6 bases). Germline V gene lookup returns CDR1 MDHEN and CDR2 SYDVKM. Trimming stripped 1 base from V and 3 bases from J, with 15 bases between. The length of the CDR3 is 16 residues. CDR3 bases: TGTGCCAGCAGTTTATTAGGCCCCAGGGGTGACACTGAAGCTTTCTTT. Its protein is CASSLLGPRGDTEAFF.

The genes are TRBV4-1 and TRBJ2-6; D gene ambiguous. The CDR3 length is 21 residues. V lost 2 bases and J 1 base, leaving 24 bases between the germline ends. In germline, CDR1 is MGHRA, CDR2 YSYEKL. Written as DNA, the CDR3 is TGCGCCAGCAGCCAATCTACAGTCCCCCCGCGTCTAGGGTCTGGGGCCAACGTCCTGACTTTC. Amino acids: CASSQSTVPPRLGSGANVLTF.

In its sample, this clonotype was seen a few times. The chain has TRBV15 and TRBJ2-1, with no clear D. This CDR3 contains 17 residues. Germline CDR1 LNHNV, CDR2 YYDKDF (reference sequence). Trimming left V 0 bases short and J 4 bases short, with 16 bases between. CDR3 coding DNA: TGTGCCACCAGCAGAGATCTGGGCGGCGACACATACAATGAGCAGTTCTTC. Its translation: CATSRDLGGDTYNEQFF.

In this sample, this clonotype turned up many times. The chain recombines TRBV20-1 with TRBJ2-2; D remains ambiguous. Between the trimmed V and J ends, which lost 1 base and 6 bases, there was a span of 9 bases. CDR1 and CDR2 (germline): DFQATT, SNEGSKA (reference sequence). This CDR3 region has 13 residues. CDR3 sequence reads: CSARVPFSGELFF. The CDR3 DNA follows: TGCAGTGCTAGAGTCCCCTTTTCCGGGGAGCTGTTTTTT.

The chain carries TRBV2 and TRBJ1-6; 9 bases line up with TRBD1. Per the germline V gene, CDR1 is SNHLY and CDR2 is FYNNEI. This CDR3 has 15 residues. Germline trimming cut 6 bases from V and 5 bases from J; bases unmatched to any gene: 5. The CDR3 is CASSGTGSDNSPLHF. The CDR3 nucleotides read TGTGCCAGCAGCGGGACAGGGAGCGATAATTCACCCCTCCACTTT.

At least ten counts were recorded for this clonotype. The rearrangement joins TRBV18 to TRBJ2-5; no clear D gene. Germline CDR1 reads KGHSH; CDR2 reads LQKENI. V was clipped by 1 base and J by 4 bases, with 10 bases between them. There are 14 residues in the CDR3. The CDR3 DNA reads TGTGCCAGCTCACCACTAACAGACCCAGAGACCCAGTACTTC. Protein product: CASSPLTDPETQYF.

This clonotype has more than one count but fewer than ten. This chain joins TRBV29-1 and TRBJ2-1, with TRBD1 as a possible D gene (5 bases). CDR3 length: 14 residues. Trimming took off 3 bases at V and 6 bases at J, with 15 bases between the two ends. CDR1 and CDR2 from the germline V gene are SQVTM and ANQGSEA. The CDR3 region has the DNA TGCAGCGTTGATGCCGCAGGGCAGTCCAATGAGCAGTTCTTC. Translating it yields CSVDAAGQSNEQFF.

This clonotype was seen more than once but under ten times. V is TRBV20-1 and J is TRBJ2-3; possibly TRBD1 or TRBD2 for D (5 bases each). From germline, CDR1 is DFQATT and CDR2 SNEGSKA (reference sequence). The CDR3 runs to 14 residues. Trimming removed 7 bases at V and 5 bases at J, with 19 bases between. The CDR3 nucleotides are TGCAGTGTGTTCCCGGGGCCGCCCAGAGATACGCAGTATTTT. This codes for CSVFPGPPRDTQYF.

This clonotype was observed at least ten times. The chain couples TRBV5-1 to TRBJ2-7; D possibly corresponds to TRBD2 (5 bases). Germline CDR1 and CDR2: SGHRS and YFSETQ. This CDR3 contains 15 residues. Deletions cut 0 bases from V and 6 bases from J, with 16 bases between. The CDR3 region has the DNA TGCGCCAGCAGCTTGGGAGGGCTCCGAGTCTCCGAGCAGTACTTC. Translated, it gives CASSLGGLRVSEQYF.

This clonotype showed up many times. The chain recombines TRBV29-1 with TRBJ2-5; 7 bases match TRBD2. The CDR3 contains 14 residues. Germline CDR1 SQVTM, CDR2 ANQGSEA. The V and J ends lost 7 bases and 0 bases, in that order; junction bases with no gene match: 8. The CDR3 loop reads CSGTSARYQETQYF. CDR3 sequence (DNA): TGCAGCGGCACTAGCGCCCGATACCAAGAGACCCAGTACTTC.